A selection of T cell receptor beta chains follows, all from one sample in a study of pediatric ulcerative colitis. TCRdb keeps only in-frame clones here, not all; method: immunoSEQ multiplex PCR. Counted here are about 64,000 clones, 77% occurring once; the ten biggest clones make up 5.2%. Sequencing was performed on blood. These receptors were taken from a boy aged 10-17 years with moderate ulcerative colitis. Each CDR3 is given with its conserved first and last residue. D genes are given only for firm matches. For some rows the clone size is stated as once, few or many, or as a class when expanded; others skip it.

TRBJ2-1 | NA | NA | TRBV11-2 | CASSFDSNEQFF | TGTGCCAGCAGCTTTGACAGCAATGAGCAGTTCTTC
TRBJ2-2 | TRBD2 | NA | TRBV9 | CASSVVSGRAANTGELFF | TGTGCCAGCAGCGTAGTATCCGGGAGGGCCGCGAACACCGGGGAGCTGTTTTTT
TRBJ1-2 | NA | NA | TRBV18 | CASSPPGPPNNYGYTF | TGTGCCAGCTCACCACCCGGGCCGCCGAATAACTATGGCTACACCTTC
TRBJ2-7 | NA | NA | TRBV6-1 | CASSEMGLNPYEQYF | TGTGCCAGCAGTGAAATGGGTTTGAATCCCTACGAGCAGTACTTC
TRBJ1-6 | NA | NA | TRBV11-2 | CASSLITLNSPLHF | TGTGCCAGCAGCTTAATAACGCTTAATTCACCCCTCCACTTT
TRBJ2-5 | NA | NA | TRBV7-9 | CASSLSGQVGGRSKETQYF | TGTGCCAGCAGCTTAAGCGGACAAGTCGGGGGCAGGAGTAAAGAGACCCAGTACTTC
TRBJ2-1 | TRBD2 | NA | TRBV7-3 | CASSLYSGGYNEQFF | TGTGCCAGCAGCTTATATAGCGGGGGCTACAATGAGCAGTTCTTC
TRBJ1-6 | NA | NA | TRBV5-5 | CASSLDPPRRYSYNSPLHF | TGTGCCAGCAGCTTGGATCCTCCAAGGCGGTACTCCTATAATTCACCCCTCCACTTT
TRBJ2-5 | TRBD2 | NA | TRBV9 | CASSAWTSGLQETQYF | TGTGCCAGCAGCGCATGGACTAGCGGCCTACAAGAGACCCAGTACTTC
TRBJ2-4 | NA | NA | TRBV7-9 | CASSPGPSMGKNIQYF | TGTGCCAGCAGCCCTGGACCTAGTATGGGCAAAAACATTCAGTACTTC
TRBJ1-4 | NA | NA | TRBV9 | CASSATGLNEKLFF | TGTGCCAGCAGCGCAACCGGACTGAATGAAAAACTGTTTTTT
TRBJ1-1 | NA | NA | TRBV7-9 | CASSEIRKSAHEAFF | TGTGCCAGCAGCGAAATTCGGAAGAGCGCCCATGAAGCTTTCTTT
TRBJ2-3 | NA | NA | TRBV5-1 | CASSLVPGTTDTQYF | TGCGCCAGCAGCTTGGTACCCGGGACCACAGATACGCAGTATTTT
TRBJ2-1 | NA | NA | TRBV11-2 | CASTTSGRNEQFF | TGTGCCAGCACGACATCAGGGCGGAATGAGCAGTTCTTC
TRBJ2-7 | TRBD1 | NA | TRBV5-1 | CASSQGTGRPYEQYF | TGCGCCAGCAGCCAGGGGACAGGGAGGCCCTACGAGCAGTACTTC
TRBJ1-1 | NA | NA | TRBV18 | CASSPQGRGMNTEAFF | TGTGCCAGCTCACCACAGGGCCGGGGGATGAACACTGAAGCTTTCTTT
TRBJ1-2 | NA | NA | TRBV5-6 | CASSLGGSGALLWGYTF | TGTGCCAGCAGCTTAGGTGGCTCGGGGGCGTTGCTATGGGGCTACACCTTC
TRBJ2-7 | NA | few | TRBV19 | CASSMQGRYEQYF | TGTGCCAGTAGTATGCAGGGGCGCTACGAGCAGTACTTC
TRBJ2-7 | NA | NA | TRBV6-1 | CASIEGQGRREQYF | TGTGCCAGCATTGAGGGGCAGGGTCGAAGGGAGCAGTACTTC
TRBJ1-3 | NA | NA | TRBV5-1 | CASSSEGAGNTIYF | TGCGCCAGCAGCTCCGAGGGGGCTGGAAACACCATATATTTT
TRBJ1-2 | NA | few | TRBV16 | CASSQPLPAREYGYTF | TGTGCCAGCAGCCAACCTCTCCCAGCTAGGGAATATGGCTACACCTTC
TRBJ2-7 | NA | once | TRBV7-6 | CASSPRGSETYEQYF | TGTGCCAGCAGCCCACGGGGTTCGGAGACCTACGAGCAGTACTTC
TRBJ1-3 | NA | once | TRBV7-2 | CASRQREGRSGNTIYF | TGTGCCAGCAGACAAAGGGAGGGTCGCTCTGGAAACACCATATATTTT
TRBJ2-5 | NA | NA | TRBV6-5 | CASTFPGGGETQYF | TGTGCCAGCACCTTTCCGGGGGGCGGTGAGACCCAGTACTTC
TRBJ2-3 | NA | NA | TRBV30 | CAWSVRTIYTDTQYF | TGTGCCTGGAGTGTACGGACGATCTACACAGATACGCAGTATTTT
TRBJ1-1 | NA | NA | TRBV18 | CASSPPVNTEAFF | TGTGCCAGCTCACCACCGGTCAACACTGAAGCTTTCTTT
TRBJ2-3 | TRBD2 | NA | TRBV5-4 | CASSAGVAGLADTQYF | TGTGCCAGCAGCGCAGGGGTGGCGGGACTAGCGGATACGCAGTATTTT
TRBJ1-1 | TRBD1 | NA | TRBV9 | CASSVRQGAEAFF | TGTGCCAGCAGCGTGAGACAGGGGGCTGAAGCTTTCTTT
TRBJ2-1 | NA | NA | TRBV5-1 | CASSSPTGYNEQFF | TGCGCCAGCAGCTCCCCCACCGGGTACAATGAGCAGTTCTTC
TRBJ2-7 | TRBD2 | NA | TRBV5-4 | CASSPDSSGSYEQYF | TGTGCCAGCAGCCCTGACTCTAGCGGGAGCTACGAGCAGTACTTC
TRBJ2-2 | TRBD2 | once | TRBV9 | CASSAGGATGELFF | TGTGCCAGCAGCGCCGGGGGGGCCACCGGGGAGCTGTTTTTT
TRBJ1-2 | NA | NA | TRBV27 | CASRTGTYGYTF | TGTGCCAGCCGAACAGGCACCTATGGCTACACCTTC
TRBJ1-5 | NA | NA | TRBV2 | CASSESVDPQPQHF | TGTGCCAGCAGTGAGTCAGTCGATCCTCAGCCCCAGCATTTT
TRBJ2-1 | NA | NA | TRBV7-2 | CASRQDLLYNEQFF | TGTGCCAGCAGGCAAGACCTATTATACAATGAGCAGTTCTTC
TRBJ2-1 | NA | NA | TRBV4-1 | CASSRTGGVNEQFF | TGCGCCAGCAGCCGGACTGGGGGAGTCAATGAGCAGTTCTTC
TRBJ2-1 | TRBD2 | NA | TRBV18 | CASSTRTSETYNEQFF | TGTGCCAGCTCAACCAGGACTAGCGAGACCTACAATGAGCAGTTCTTC